This T cell receptor beta chain was recorded in a study of identical twins. Via MiXCR, TCRdb re-called the 5' RACE reads, giving one row per CDR3 protein. The data contain 1.5 million to 2 million distinct CDR3 sequences, under 35% of them singletons. Study results and caveats: Among monozygotic twins, out-of-frame TCR alpha sharing exceeded what models predicted. Surplus twin overlap in beta out-of-frame sequences was less pronounced. Some out-of-frame alpha sequences were shared by twins, and these showed excess low generation probability.

This CDR3 region has 14 residues. Germline values: CDR1 DFQATT, CDR2 SNEGSKA (reference sequence). Donors uniformly comprised healthy Caucasians. Points on this clonotype: Its antigen is not identified. A read error may account for a junction end that differs from germline.

The chain carries TRBV20-1 and TRBJ2-7, with 9 bases aligning to TRBD1. The source material was cord blood. The clonotype comes from a newborn girl in good health. The CDR3 sequence: CGAGRTGVRYEQYF. The DNA of the CDR3 is TGCGGTGCTGGTAGGACAGGGGTAAGGTACGAGCAGTACTTC.